The 2 T cell receptor beta chains reported below all come from one sample, sequenced in a study of siplizumab effects on memory and regulatory T cells. Using immunoSEQ multiplex PCR, the repertoire was profiled, and TCRdb retains in-frame clones only, with some absent. This table has 100,000 or so clones, around 93% appearing once. Sequencing was performed on CD4+ T cells sorted from blood. Source of these receptors: a human donor in good health.

CDR3 sequence: CAWADSSGNTIYF. CDR3 DNA: TGTGCCTGGGCGGACAGTTCGGGAAACACCATATATTTT. The chain carries TRBV30 and TRBJ1-3; D might be TRBD1 (6 bases). Per germline, CDR1 GTSNPN and CDR2 SVGIG (reference sequence). The V end was cut by 5 bases, the J end by 4 bases, with 12 bases between. CDR3 size: 13 residues.

The V gene is TRBV10-3, the J gene TRBJ1-3, with D possibly matching TRBD1 (5 bases). Germline V lookup: CDR1 ENHRY, CDR2 SYGVKD. There are 14 residues in the CDR3. V was shortened by 4 bases and J by 4 bases, with 11 bases between the two germline ends. The CDR3 here is CAISGSGTGNTIYF. In DNA form, the CDR3 reads TGTGCCATCAGTGGCTCAGGGACGGGAAACACCATATATTTT.